This T cell receptor (beta chain) was identified in a study of neurological immune-mediated disorders. General study points: There was no clinical or MRI feature that showed an association with the multiple sclerosis repertoire cluster.

TCRdb reanalysed the 5' RACE reads using MiXCR and keeps one entry per CDR3 protein. The sample has more than 75,000 distinct CDR3 sequences, roughly 3.5% seen once; the top ten hold just under 3%. CDR1 is SGHAT and CDR2 is FQDESV in the germline V gene (reference sequence). With 3 bases removed from V and 3 bases from J, the gap between germline ends came to 12 bases. The CDR3 length is 14 residues. This clonotype was detected ten times or more. Its specificity is unknown. The sequence derives from a woman in her fifties or sixties with multiple sclerosis. The chain recombines TRBV11-1 with TRBJ2-7, with D perhaps matching TRBD1 (5 bases). Sequencing was done on a sample of PBMCs. The CDR3 bases are TGTGCCAGCAGCTTCGTCCCAGGGAACTACGAGCAGTACTTC. Translating it yields CASSFVPGNYEQYF.